The following is a TCR beta chain sequence with its context. The entry originates in a study of blood T cell repertoires in COVID-19. Study context: The samples span acute and convalescent COVID-19 from the United States, Italy and Spain. T cells, B-cell-depleted T cells, or PBMCs supplied cDNA or gDNA.

V shed 4 bases and J shed 4 bases, with 16 bases lying between them. The germline V gene has CDR1 SGHVS and CDR2 FQNEAQ. CDR3 length equals 15 residues. Authors' data handling: Amplification with reference gene primers provided the estimates of nucleated cell counts. Sequencing used immunoSEQ multiplex PCR; TCRdb keeps in-frame clones, though not all of them. Clone size and the V and J calls come from that table; the DNA yielded D and trimming. The top ten hold approximately 3% of the sample, which has more than 150,000 clones, roughly 90% seen once. The rearrangement uses TRBV7-8 and TRBJ2-5, with a tentative D call TRBD2 (5 bases). The clonotype comes from a man in his fifties or sixties with acute or convalescent COVID-19. The sequencing input was peripheral blood. CDR3 sequence (DNA): TGTGCCAGCAGCTCTACGGGCCCCGAGGGAGAGACCCAGTACTTC. Translated, it gives CASSSTGPEGETQYF.